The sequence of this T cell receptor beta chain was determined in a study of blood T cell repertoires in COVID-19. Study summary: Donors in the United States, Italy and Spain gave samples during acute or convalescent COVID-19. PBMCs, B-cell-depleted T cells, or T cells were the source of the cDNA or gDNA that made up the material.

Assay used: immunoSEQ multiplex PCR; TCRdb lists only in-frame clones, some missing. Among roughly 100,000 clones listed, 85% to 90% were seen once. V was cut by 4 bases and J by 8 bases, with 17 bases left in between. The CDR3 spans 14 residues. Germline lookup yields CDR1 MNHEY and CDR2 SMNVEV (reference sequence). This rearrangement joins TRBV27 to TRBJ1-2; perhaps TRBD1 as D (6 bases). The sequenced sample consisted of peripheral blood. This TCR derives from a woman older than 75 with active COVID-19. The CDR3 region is CASSSYNRVGGYTF. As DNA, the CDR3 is TGTGCCAGCAGTTCCTACAACAGGGTCGGCGGCTACACCTTC.